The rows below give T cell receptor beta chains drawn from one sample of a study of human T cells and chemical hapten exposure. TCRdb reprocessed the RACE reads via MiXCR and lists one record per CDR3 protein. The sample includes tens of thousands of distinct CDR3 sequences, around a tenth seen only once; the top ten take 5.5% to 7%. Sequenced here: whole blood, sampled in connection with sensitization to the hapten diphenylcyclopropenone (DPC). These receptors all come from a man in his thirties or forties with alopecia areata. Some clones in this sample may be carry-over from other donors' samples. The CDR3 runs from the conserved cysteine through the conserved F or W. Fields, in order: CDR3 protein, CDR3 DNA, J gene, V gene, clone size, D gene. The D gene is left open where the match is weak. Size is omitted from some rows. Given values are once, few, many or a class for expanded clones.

CSAPQGAGSYNEQFF | TGCAGTGCGCCGCAGGGGGCGGGCTCCTACAATGAGCAGTTCTTC | TRBJ2-1 | TRBV20-1 | few | TRBD1
CASSAVNTEAFF | TGTGCCAGCTCCGCAGTGAACACTGAAGCTTTCTTT | TRBJ1-1 | TRBV18 | many | .
CASSPAEDGYTF | TGTGCCAGCTCACCAGCGGAGGATGGCTACACCTTC | TRBJ1-2 | TRBV18 | many | .
CASSLIPGTEFSYEQYF | TGTGCCAGCAGCTTAATACCCGGGACAGAGTTCTCCTACGAGCAGTACTTC | TRBJ2-7 | TRBV3-1 | many | TRBD1
CSVRGTGLTDTQYF | TGCAGCGTTAGAGGGACAGGGCTCACAGATACGCAGTATTTT | TRBJ2-3 | TRBV29-1 | many | TRBD1
CASNSDSSYEQYF | TGCGCCAGCAACTCGGACAGCTCCTACGAGCAGTACTTC | TRBJ2-7 | TRBV5-1 | many | .
CASGELAKNIQYF | TGTGCCAGCGGGGAGTTAGCCAAAAACATTCAGTACTTC | TRBJ2-4 | TRBV6-5 | many | .
CAWSSGNYGYTF | TGTGCCTGGAGTTCAGGAAACTATGGCTACACCTTC | TRBJ1-2 | TRBV30 | many | .
CSAPAGGPSGELFF | TGCAGTGCCCCAGCGGGAGGGCCAAGCGGGGAGCTGTTTTTT | TRBJ2-2 | TRBV20-1 | . | TRBD2
CASSPPERIEQFF | TGTGCCAGCTCACCTCCCGAAAGAATTGAGCAGTTCTTC | TRBJ2-1 | TRBV18 | many | .
CASSYSMAGLIRDRDTGELFF | TGTGCCAGCAGTTACTCGATGGCCGGCCTTATCCGGGACAGGGACACCGGGGAGCTGTTTTTT | TRBJ2-2 | TRBV6-2/TRBV6-3 | few | TRBD1
CASSLSSGVGQYNEQFF | TGTGCCAGCAGCTTATCGAGCGGGGTGGGGCAGTACAATGAGCAGTTCTTC | TRBJ2-1 | TRBV7-8 | many | TRBD2
CASSQQDTEAFF | TGTGCCAGCAGCCAACAGGACACTGAAGCTTTCTTT | TRBJ1-1 | TRBV11-2 | once | .
CASSLGINTEAFF | TGTGCCAGCAGCTTAGGGATAAACACTGAAGCTTTCTTT | TRBJ1-1 | TRBV7-9 | . | .
CASSLLSSGTYNEQFF | TGTGCCAGCAGCTTATTGAGTAGCGGGACTTACAATGAGCAGTTCTTC | TRBJ2-1 | TRBV11-2 | . | TRBD2
CASSLTSGLETQYF | TGTGCCAGCAGCCTTACTAGCGGCCTTGAGACCCAGTACTTC | TRBJ2-5 | TRBV5-5 | many | TRBD2
CSSKGYDNSPLHF | TGCAGTTCTAAAGGATATGATAATTCACCCCTCCACTTT | TRBJ1-6 | TRBV20-1 | . | .
CSVAHNYGYTF | TGCAGCGTTGCCCACAACTATGGCTACACCTTC | TRBJ1-2 | TRBV29-1 | . | .
CASSYSRGQGGYGYTF | TGTGCCAGCAGTTACTCGAGGGGGCAGGGAGGCTATGGCTACACCTTC | TRBJ1-2 | TRBV6-6 | many | TRBD1
CASSTGTGYSNQPQHF | TGTGCCAGCAGCACCGGGACAGGCTATAGCAATCAGCCCCAGCATTTT | TRBJ1-5 | TRBV7-2 | . | TRBD1
CSVEVGSGMAKNIQYF | TGCAGCGTTGAAGTCGGATCGGGAATGGCCAAAAACATTCAGTACTTC | TRBJ2-4 | TRBV29-1 | many | .
CASSPIGQNTEAFF | TGTGCCAGCAGCCCAATCGGACAGAACACTGAAGCTTTCTTT | TRBJ1-1 | TRBV6-5 | . | .
CASIIQGGETQYF | TGTGCCAGCATCATACAGGGTGGGGAGACCCAGTACTTC | TRBJ2-5 | TRBV2 | many | .